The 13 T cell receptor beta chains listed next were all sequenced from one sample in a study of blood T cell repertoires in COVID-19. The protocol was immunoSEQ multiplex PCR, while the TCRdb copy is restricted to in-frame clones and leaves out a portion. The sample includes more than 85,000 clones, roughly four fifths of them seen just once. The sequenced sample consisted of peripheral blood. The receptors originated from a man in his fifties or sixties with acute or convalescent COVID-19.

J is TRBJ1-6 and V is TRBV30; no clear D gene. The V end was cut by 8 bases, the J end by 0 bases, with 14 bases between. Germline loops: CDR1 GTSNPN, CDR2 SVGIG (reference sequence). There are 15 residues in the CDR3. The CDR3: CARKTGSSYNSPLHF. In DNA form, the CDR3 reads TGTGCCCGGAAGACCGGGAGCTCCTATAATTCACCCCTCCACTTT.

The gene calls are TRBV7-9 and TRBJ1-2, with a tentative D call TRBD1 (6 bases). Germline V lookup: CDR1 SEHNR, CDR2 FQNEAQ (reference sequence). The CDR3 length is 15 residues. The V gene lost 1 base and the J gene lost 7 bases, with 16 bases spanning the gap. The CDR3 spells CASSLGDTFFSGYTF. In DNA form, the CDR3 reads TGTGCCAGCAGCTTAGGGGACACTTTCTTCTCTGGCTACACCTTC.

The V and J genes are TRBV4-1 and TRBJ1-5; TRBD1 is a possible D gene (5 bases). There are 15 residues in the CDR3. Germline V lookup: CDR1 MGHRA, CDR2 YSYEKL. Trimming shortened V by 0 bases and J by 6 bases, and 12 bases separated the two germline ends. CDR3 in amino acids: CASSQDNQGGQPQHF. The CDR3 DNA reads TGCGCCAGCAGCCAAGATAACCAGGGCGGTCAGCCCCAGCATTTT.

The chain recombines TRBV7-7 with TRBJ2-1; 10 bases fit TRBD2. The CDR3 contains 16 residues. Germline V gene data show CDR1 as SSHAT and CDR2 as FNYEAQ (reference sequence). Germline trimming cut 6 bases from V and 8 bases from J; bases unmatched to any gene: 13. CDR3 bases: TGTGCCAGCAGTCCCGGGACTAGCGCGTCGCGGGATGAGCAGTTCTTC. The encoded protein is CASSPGTSASRDEQFF.

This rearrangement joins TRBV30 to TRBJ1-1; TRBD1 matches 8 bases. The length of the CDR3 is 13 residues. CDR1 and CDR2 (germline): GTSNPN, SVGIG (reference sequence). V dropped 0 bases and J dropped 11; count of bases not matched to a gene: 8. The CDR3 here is CAWSVQGAERAFF. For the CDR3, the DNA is TGTGCCTGGAGTGTTCAGGGGGCGGAAAGGGCTTTCTTT.

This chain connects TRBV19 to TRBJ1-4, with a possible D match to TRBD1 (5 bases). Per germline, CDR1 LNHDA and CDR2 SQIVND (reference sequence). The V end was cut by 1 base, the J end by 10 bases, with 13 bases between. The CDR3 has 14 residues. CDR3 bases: TGTGCCAGTAGTATAGGTTTCAGGGAGGGAAAACTGTTTTTT. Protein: CASSIGFREGKLFF.

In nucleotides, the CDR3 is TGCGCCAGCTCCCCAGAGGCCGCCCGACCTTACAATGAGCAGTTCTTC. Translation gives CASSPEAARPYNEQFF. This chain uses TRBV5-1 with TRBJ2-1, with D unresolved. This CDR3 contains 16 residues. V was clipped by 7 bases and J by 4 bases, with 21 bases between them. CDR1 is SGHRS and CDR2 is YFSETQ in the germline V gene.

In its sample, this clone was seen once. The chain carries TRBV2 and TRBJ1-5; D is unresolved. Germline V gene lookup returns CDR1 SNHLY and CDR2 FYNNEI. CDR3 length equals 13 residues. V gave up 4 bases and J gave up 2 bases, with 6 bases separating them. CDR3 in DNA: TGTGCCAGCAGTGGGAGCGGCAATCAGCCCCAGCATTTT. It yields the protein CASSGSGNQPQHF.

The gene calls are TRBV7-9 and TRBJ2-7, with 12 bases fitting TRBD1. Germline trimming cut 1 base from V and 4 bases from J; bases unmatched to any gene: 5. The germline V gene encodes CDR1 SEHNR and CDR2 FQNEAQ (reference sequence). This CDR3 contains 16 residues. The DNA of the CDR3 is TGTGCCAGCAGCTTAGAGCCGGGACAGGGGGCATACGAGCAGTACTTC. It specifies CASSLEPGQGAYEQYF.

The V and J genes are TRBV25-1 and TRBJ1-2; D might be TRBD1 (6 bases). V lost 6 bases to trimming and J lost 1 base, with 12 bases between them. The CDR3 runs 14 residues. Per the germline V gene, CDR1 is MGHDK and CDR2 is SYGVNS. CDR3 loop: CASRKQGSNYGYTF. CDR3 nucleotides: TGTGCCAGCAGGAAGCAGGGGAGTAACTATGGCTACACCTTC.

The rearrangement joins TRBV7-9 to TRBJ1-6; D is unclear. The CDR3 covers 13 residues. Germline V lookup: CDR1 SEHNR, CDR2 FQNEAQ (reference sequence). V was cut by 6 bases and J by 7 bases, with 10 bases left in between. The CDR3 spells CASSYQLNSPLHF. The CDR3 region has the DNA TGTGCCAGCAGTTATCAGTTAAATTCACCCCTCCACTTT.

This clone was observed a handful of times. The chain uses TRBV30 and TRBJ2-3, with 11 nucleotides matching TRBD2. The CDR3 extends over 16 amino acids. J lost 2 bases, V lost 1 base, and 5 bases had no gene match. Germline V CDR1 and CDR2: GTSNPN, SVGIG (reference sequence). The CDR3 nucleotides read TGTGCCTGGAGTGATGCGGGACTAGCGGACACAGATACGCAGTATTTT. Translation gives CAWSDAGLADTDTQYF.

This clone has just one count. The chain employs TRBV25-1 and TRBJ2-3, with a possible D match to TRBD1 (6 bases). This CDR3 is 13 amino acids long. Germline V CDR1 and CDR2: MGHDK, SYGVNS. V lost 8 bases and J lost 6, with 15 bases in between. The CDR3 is CASSLGAGDTQYF. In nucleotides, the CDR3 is TGTGCCAGCTCATTGGGGGCTGGGGATACGCAGTATTTT.